A single sample gave rise to the 12 T cell receptor beta chains below, sequenced in a study of blood T cell repertoires in COVID-19. Clones were read by immunoSEQ multiplex PCR, and TCRdb kept only the in-frame ones, dropping some. The sample includes more than 45,000 clones, more than 70% of them seen just once. Specimen: peripheral blood. These receptors were obtained from a human donor in a cohort sampled during active COVID-19.

This chain joins TRBV6-1 and TRBJ1-1, with D uncertain. The CDR3 runs 13 residues. CDR1 is MNHNS and CDR2 is SASEGT in the germline V gene. V was trimmed by 2 bases and J by 2 bases, leaving 6 bases between them. CDR3 in amino acids: CASSETVNTEAFF. The CDR3 nucleotides read TGTGCCAGCAGTGAAACTGTTAACACTGAAGCTTTCTTT.

This chain uses TRBV19 with TRBJ1-2, with D possibly being TRBD1 (6 bases). The CDR3 runs 15 residues. Germline V gives CDR1 LNHDA, CDR2 SQIVND (reference sequence). V lost 9 bases and J lost 0, with 17 bases in between. The CDR3 DNA sequence: TGTGCCAGCACCCTTTTGGGACACGCTAACTATGGCTACACCTTC. Translation: CASTLLGHANYGYTF.

This clone is judged medium-sized. The CDR3 coding sequence is TGTGCCAGCTCACCAGCCCGGGACAGTGGAAGGGACACTGAAGCTTTCTTT. Translation gives CASSPARDSGRDTEAFF. This chain links TRBV18 with TRBJ1-1, with 7 nucleotides matching TRBD1. In germline, CDR1 is KGHSH, CDR2 LQKENI. The CDR3 covers 17 residues. V gave up 2 bases and J gave up 3 bases; unmatched junction bases: 12.

The rearrangement links TRBV5-5 to TRBJ1-2; a possible D gene is TRBD1 (5 bases). Trimming shortened V by 4 bases and J by 7 bases, and 14 bases separated the two germline ends. This CDR3 contains 13 residues. Germline V lookup: CDR1 SGHKS, CDR2 YYEKEE (reference sequence). The CDR3 coding sequence is TGTGCCAGCAGCCCTCAGGGAGCGGGTGGCTACACCTTC. As protein: CASSPQGAGGYTF.

This rearrangement joins TRBV10-3 to TRBJ2-3; tentative D call: TRBD2 (6 bases). Per the germline V gene, CDR1 is ENHRY and CDR2 is SYGVKD. V shed 4 bases and J shed 7 bases, with 18 bases lying between them. This CDR3 comprises 15 residues. The CDR3 is CAISAGDLGSNTQYF. CDR3 nucleotides: TGTGCCATCAGTGCGGGGGATTTGGGTTCGAATACGCAGTATTTT.

This clone was seen once. This chain links TRBV5-4 with TRBJ2-2; tentative D call: TRBD1 (5 bases). V lost 4 bases to trimming and J lost 1 base, with 11 bases between them. Germline lookup yields CDR1 SGHNT and CDR2 YYREEE (reference sequence). There are 15 residues in the CDR3. CDR3 region: CASSPGLGNTGELFF. The CDR3 DNA reads TGTGCCAGCAGCCCAGGGCTAGGGAACACCGGGGAGCTGTTTTTT.

The chain employs TRBV7-3 and TRBJ2-2; D is perhaps TRBD1 (5 bases). V lost 4 bases to trimming and J lost 1 base, with 7 bases between them. The CDR3 length is 14 residues. Germline V gene data show CDR1 as SGHTA and CDR2 as FQGTGA. The CDR3 sequence is CASSSGQNTGELFF. In DNA, the CDR3 is TGTGCCAGCAGCTCAGGACAGAACACCGGGGAGCTGTTTTTT.

V gene TRBV20-1 combines with J gene TRBJ2-1; tentatively, D is TRBD2 (5 bases). The ends were cut back, 6 bases at V and 9 bases at J, with 12 bases in the middle. The length of the CDR3 is 11 residues. Looked up from germline, CDR1 is DFQATT and CDR2 is SNEGSKA (reference sequence). Written as DNA, the CDR3 is TGCAGTGCGTTGCTAGCTACTGAGCAGTTCTTC. Residues: CSALLATEQFF.

This clone appeared once. The chain carries TRBV29-1 and TRBJ1-2; TRBD1 aligns across 9 bases. Germline trimming cut 7 bases from V and 2 bases from J; bases unmatched to any gene: 11. The germline V gene encodes CDR1 SQVTM and CDR2 ANQGSEA. This CDR3 contains 15 residues. CDR3: CSADLTGTGNYGYTF. CDR3 bases: TGCAGCGCCGACCTAACCGGGACAGGGAACTATGGCTACACCTTC.

This chain joins TRBV29-1 and TRBJ1-5, with TRBD1 matching 8 bases. CDR3 length equals 14 residues. Germline V lookup: CDR1 SQVTM, CDR2 ANQGSEA. With V trimmed by 4 bases and J by 2 bases, 4 bases remained unmatched. CDR3 region: CSVGTGYGNQPQHF. CDR3 DNA sequence: TGCAGCGTTGGGACAGGGTACGGCAATCAGCCCCAGCATTTT.

This clone was detected only once. This rearrangement joins TRBV9 to TRBJ2-7, with D maybe TRBD1 (5 bases). Germline values: CDR1 SGDLS, CDR2 YYNGEE. The CDR3 covers 15 residues. V was trimmed by 0 bases and J by 2 bases, leaving 12 bases between them. For the CDR3, the DNA is TGTGCCAGCAGCGTAGCTCCAGGGAACGCCTACGAGCAGTACTTC. Protein: CASSVAPGNAYEQYF. The complete variable domain, with remaining parts taken from reference TRBV9 and TRBJ2-7, reads DSGVTQTPKHLITATGQRVTLRCSPRSGDLSVYWYQQSLDQGLQFLIQYYNGEERAKGNILERFSAQQFPDLHSELNLSSLELGDSALYFCASSVAPGNAYEQYFGPGTRLTVT.

The chain recombines TRBV30 with TRBJ2-5, with D unclear. Germline V CDR1 and CDR2: GTSNPN, SVGIG (reference sequence). Trimming left V 2 bases short and J 1 base short, with 5 bases between. The CDR3 extends over 12 amino acids. CDR3 amino acids: CAWSSGQETQYF. DNA of the CDR3: TGTGCCTGGAGTTCCGGCCAAGAGACCCAGTACTTC.